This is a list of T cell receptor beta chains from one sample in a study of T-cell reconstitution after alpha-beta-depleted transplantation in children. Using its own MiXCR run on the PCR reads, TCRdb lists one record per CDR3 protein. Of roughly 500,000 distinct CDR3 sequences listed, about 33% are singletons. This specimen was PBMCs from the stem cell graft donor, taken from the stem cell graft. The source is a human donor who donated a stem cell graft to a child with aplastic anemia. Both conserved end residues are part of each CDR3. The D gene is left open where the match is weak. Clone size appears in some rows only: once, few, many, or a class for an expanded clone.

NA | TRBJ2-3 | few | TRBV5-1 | TGCGCCAGCAGCTTGGGGCAGTTCACAGATACGCAGTATTTT | CASSLGQFTDTQYF
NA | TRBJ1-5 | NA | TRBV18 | TGTGCCAGCTCACCACCTGGGATGTATCAGCCCCAGCATTTT | CASSPPGMYQPQHF
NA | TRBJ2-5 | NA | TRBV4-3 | TGCGCCAGCAGCGAAAACCTAGCGACCCAAGAGACCCAGTACTTC | CASSENLATQETQYF
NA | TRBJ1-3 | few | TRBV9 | TGTGCCAGCAGCGTGGGGGTTCAGGGTGACACCATATATTTT | CASSVGVQGDTIYF
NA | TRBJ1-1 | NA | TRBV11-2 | TGTGCCAGCAGCGCAGGGGTACAGGGGAACACTGAAGCTTTCTTT | CASSAGVQGNTEAFF
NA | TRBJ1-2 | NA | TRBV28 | TGTGCCAGCAGTTTCCCTTTTGGCTACACCTTC | CASSFPFGYTF
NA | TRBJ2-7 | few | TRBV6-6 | TGTGCCAGCAGTGTCCAGGGGCCCTACGAGCAGTACTTC | CASSVQGPYEQYF
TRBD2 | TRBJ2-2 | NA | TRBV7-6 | TGTGCCAGCAGCGTAGAACGGGGACTAGCGTCCACCGGGGAGCTGTTTTTT | CASSVERGLASTGELFF
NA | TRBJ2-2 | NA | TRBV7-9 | TGTGCCAGCAGCTTAGTATCTAACGGGGAGCTGTTTTTT | CASSLVSNGELFF
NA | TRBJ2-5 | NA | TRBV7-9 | TGTGCCAGCAGGCGCGAGGGGCCCCAAGAGACCCAGTACTTC | CASRREGPQETQYF
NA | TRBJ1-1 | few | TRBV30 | TGTGCCTGGAGGTTGGATGATTTGAGGGGCAGGAACACTGAAGCTTTCTTT | CAWRLDDLRGRNTEAFF
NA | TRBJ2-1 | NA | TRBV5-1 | TGCGCCAGCAGCTTGGCCGGGAGTCTGGGCTTCAATGAGCAGTTCTTC | CASSLAGSLGFNEQFF
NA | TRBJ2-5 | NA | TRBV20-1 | TGCAGTGCTGGCTCGTTAGCGGACCAAGAGACCCAGTACTTC | CSAGSLADQETQYF
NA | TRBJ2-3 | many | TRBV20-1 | TGCAGTGCTAGAGGTCGCTTCCATGGAGGCCGAGATACGCAGTATTTT | CSARGRFHGGRDTQYF
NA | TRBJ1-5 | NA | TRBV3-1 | TGTGCCAGCAGCCAAGACGGAGGGGACGATCAGCCCCAGCATTTT | CASSQDGGDDQPQHF
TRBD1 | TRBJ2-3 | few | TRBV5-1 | TGCGCCAGCAGCTTACCGGGACAGAGCACAGATACGCAGTATTTT | CASSLPGQSTDTQYF
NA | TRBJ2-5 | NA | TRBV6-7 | TGTGCCAGCAGTTACATGGGTTATCGAGAGACCCAGTACTTC | CASSYMGYRETQYF
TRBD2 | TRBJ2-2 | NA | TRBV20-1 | TGCAGTGCTATGGTGGGAGGGAAAGACACCGGGGAGCTGTTTTTT | CSAMVGGKDTGELFF
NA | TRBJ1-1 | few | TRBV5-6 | TGTGCCAGCAGCTTGCCCCCGGGGACTGAAGCTTTCTTT | CASSLPPGTEAFF
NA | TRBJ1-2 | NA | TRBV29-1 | TGCAGCGTTGAAGTCCCGCCCGGAGTCTATGGCTACACCTTC | CSVEVPPGVYGYTF
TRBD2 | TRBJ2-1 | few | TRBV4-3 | TGCGCCAGCAGCCAGAATGGACTAGCCGGAGTCCATGAGCAGTTCTTC | CASSQNGLAGVHEQFF
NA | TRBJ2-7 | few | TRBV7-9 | TGTGCCAGCAGCCCGGACGGGAACTCCTACGAGCAGTACTTC | CASSPDGNSYEQYF
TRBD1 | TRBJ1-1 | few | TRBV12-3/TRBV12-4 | TGTGCCAGCAGTGTAGGGACAGGATGGACTGAAGCTTTCTTT | CASSVGTGWTEAFF
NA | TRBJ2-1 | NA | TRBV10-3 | TGTGCCATCAGGAGGGTGTCCTACAATGAGCAGTTCTTC | CAIRRVSYNEQFF
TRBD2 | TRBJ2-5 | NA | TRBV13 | TGTGCCAGCAGCTCGACATTCATAGCGGGAGGTATCCAAGAGACCCAGTACTTC | CASSSTFIAGGIQETQYF
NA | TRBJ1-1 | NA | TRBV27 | TGTGCCAGCAGTTTATCCTCCCGGTGGACTGAAGCTTTCTTT | CASSLSSRWTEAFF
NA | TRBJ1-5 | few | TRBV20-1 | TGCAGTGCTAGCCCCTGGGCCTCAGAACAGCCCCAGCATTTT | CSASPWASEQPQHF
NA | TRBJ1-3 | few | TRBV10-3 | TGTGCCATCCAGAGGGGACGGGAGGCTGGAAACACCATATATTTT | CAIQRGREAGNTIYF
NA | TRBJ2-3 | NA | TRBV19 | TGTGCCAGTAGCAGAGGTGATAGCGGACGCACAGATACGCAGTATTTT | CASSRGDSGRTDTQYF
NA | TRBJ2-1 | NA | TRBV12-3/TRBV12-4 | TGTGCCAGCAGTCCTACGGGAACCTCCTACAATGAGCAGTTCTTC | CASSPTGTSYNEQFF
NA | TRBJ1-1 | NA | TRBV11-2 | TGTGCCAGCAGCTTAGATCGTCGGGCGACAGCTTTCTTT | CASSLDRRATAFF
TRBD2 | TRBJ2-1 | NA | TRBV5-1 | TGCGCCAGCAATCCGCTAGCGGGGGGAAACTACAATGAGCAGTTCTTC | CASNPLAGGNYNEQFF
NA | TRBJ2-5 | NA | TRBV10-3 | TGTGCCATCAGGAAGCCGGGGACCCAAGAGACCCAGTACTTC | CAIRKPGTQETQYF
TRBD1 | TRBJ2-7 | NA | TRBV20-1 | TGCAGTGCCATCAGGGGGCAAGATTCGCAGTACTTC | CSAIRGQDSQYF
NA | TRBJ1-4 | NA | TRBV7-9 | TGTGCCAGCAGCTTAGGGGCAGATGAAAAACTGTTTTTT | CASSLGADEKLFF
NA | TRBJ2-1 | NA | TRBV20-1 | TGCAGTGCTAGGAAGGGCACAATCTCCTACAATGAGCAGTTCTTC | CSARKGTISYNEQFF
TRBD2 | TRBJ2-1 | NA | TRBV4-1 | TGCGCCAGCAGCCAGGTGACTAGCGGGAGAACCTACAATGAGCAGTTCTTC | CASSQVTSGRTYNEQFF
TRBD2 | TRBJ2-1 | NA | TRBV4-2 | TGTGCCAGCAATGGAGGGAGCGGGGTCTACAATGAGCAGTTCTTC | CASNGGSGVYNEQFF
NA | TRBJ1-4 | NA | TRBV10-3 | TGTGCCATCAGTGACAGAGGGGGAAATGAAAAACTGTTTTTT | CAISDRGGNEKLFF
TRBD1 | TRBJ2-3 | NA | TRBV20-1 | TGCAGTGCTAGAGGAGGGACAGGGCCTTGGACAGATACGCAGTATTTT | CSARGGTGPWTDTQYF
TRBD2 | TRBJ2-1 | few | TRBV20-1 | TGCAGTGCTAGGACTAGCGGGAGGCATGAGCAGTTCTTC | CSARTSGRHEQFF
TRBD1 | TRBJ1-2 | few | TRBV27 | TGTGCCAGCAGTACCGGCCTAGGGGGCGCCGGCTACACCTTC | CASSTGLGGAGYTF
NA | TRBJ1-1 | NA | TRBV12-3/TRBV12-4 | TGTGCCAGCAGTTGGACGGCGGGCGGGACTGAAGCTTTCTTT | CASSWTAGGTEAFF
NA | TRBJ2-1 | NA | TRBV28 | TGTGCCAGCAGTTTATTCTTTGGGACACGATACAATGAGCAGTTCTTC | CASSLFFGTRYNEQFF
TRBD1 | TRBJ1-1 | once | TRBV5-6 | TGTGCCAGCAGCGGGGGCCAGGGGGACACTGAAGCTTTCTTT | CASSGGQGDTEAFF
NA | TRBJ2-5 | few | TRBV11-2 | TGTGCCAGCAGCCGGAACTCCAGGGGAGAGACCCAGTACTTC | CASSRNSRGETQYF
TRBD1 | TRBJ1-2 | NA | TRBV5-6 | TGTGCCAGCAGCATCTTGGACAGGGGGCAACATGGCTACACCTTC | CASSILDRGQHGYTF
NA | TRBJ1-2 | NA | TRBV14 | TGTGCCAGCAGCCAAGGGGGGGCCAGGTTGGCCGTAGGTGGCTACACCTTC | CASSQGGARLAVGGYTF
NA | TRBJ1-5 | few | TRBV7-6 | TGTGCCAGCAGGTACAGGGAGACTAGCAATCAGCCCCAGCATTTT | CASRYRETSNQPQHF
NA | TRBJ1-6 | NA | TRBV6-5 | TGTGCCAGCAGTTACTCGCGACCTACGGCAGGGGAAAATTCACCCCTCCACTTT | CASSYSRPTAGENSPLHF
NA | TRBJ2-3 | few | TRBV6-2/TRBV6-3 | TGTGCCAGCAGTCCCACCTCTGGCACAGATACGCAGTATTTT | CASSPTSGTDTQYF
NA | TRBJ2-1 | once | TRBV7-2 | TGTGCCAGCAGCTTAGCGTATCGGGGGAGCGATGAGCAGTTCTTC | CASSLAYRGSDEQFF
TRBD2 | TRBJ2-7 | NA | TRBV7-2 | TGTGCCAGCAGCTTAGCTCCAGCGGGGGTCGTGGGCGAGCAGTACTTC | CASSLAPAGVVGEQYF
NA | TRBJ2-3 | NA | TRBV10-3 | TGTGCCATCAGTGAACAGGGAAGAACAGATACGCAGTATTTT | CAISEQGRTDTQYF
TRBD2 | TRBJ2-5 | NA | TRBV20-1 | TGCAGTGCTAAACCACGACTAGCGGGACTAAGCCAAGAGACCCAGTACTTC | CSAKPRLAGLSQETQYF